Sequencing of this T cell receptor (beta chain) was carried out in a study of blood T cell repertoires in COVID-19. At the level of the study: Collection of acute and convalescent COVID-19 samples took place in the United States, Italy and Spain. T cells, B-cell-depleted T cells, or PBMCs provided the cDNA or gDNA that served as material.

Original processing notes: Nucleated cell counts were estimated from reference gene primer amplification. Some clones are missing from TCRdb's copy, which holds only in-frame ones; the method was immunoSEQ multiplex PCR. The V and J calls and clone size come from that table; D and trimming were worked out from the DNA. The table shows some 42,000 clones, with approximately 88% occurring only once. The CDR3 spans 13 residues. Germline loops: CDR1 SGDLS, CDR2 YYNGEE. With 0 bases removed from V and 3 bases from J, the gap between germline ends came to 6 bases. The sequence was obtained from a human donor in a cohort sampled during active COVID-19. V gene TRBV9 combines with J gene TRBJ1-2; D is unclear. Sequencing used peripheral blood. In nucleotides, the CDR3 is TGTGCCAGCAGCGTAGGTAATTACTATGGCTACACCTTC. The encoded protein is CASSVGNYYGYTF.